This is a list of T cell receptor beta chains from one sample in a study of T cell changes during pregnancy in multiple sclerosis. Some clones are missing from TCRdb's copy, which holds only in-frame ones; the method was immunoSEQ multiplex PCR. Here the sample spans just over 50,000 clones, around 92% being singletons. The sequenced sample was CD4+ T cells from peripheral blood mononuclear cells, obtained after pregnancy. The receptors were sampled from a female donor with multiple sclerosis, enrolled in a pregnancy study. CDR3s include the opening cysteine and the closing phenylalanine or tryptophan. D genes are given only for firm matches. Where a row states a size, it is once, few, many or the class of an expanded clone; other rows omit it.

>once|TRBV9|.|TRBJ2-7
TGTGCCAGCAGCCCCCGGGACTGGCCTTACGAGCAGTACTTC
CASSPRDWPYEQYF
>.|TRBV7-8|.|TRBJ1-1
TGTGCCAGCAGCCGTCAGCGGGACACTGAAGCTTTCTTT
CASSRQRDTEAFF
>.|TRBV28|TRBD1|TRBJ1-5
TGTGCCGTTGACCCAGGGGGTAGCAATCAGCCCCAGCATTTT
CAVDPGGSNQPQHF
>.|TRBV11-1|.|TRBJ2-1
TGTGCCAGCAGCTTAAACGCTAACTCCTACAATGAGCAGTTCTTC
CASSLNANSYNEQFF
>.|TRBV29-1|.|TRBJ2-7
TGCAGCGTAAGACAGGACTCCTACGAGCAGTACTTC
CSVRQDSYEQYF
>.|TRBV5-4|.|TRBJ2-1
TGTGCCAGCAGCTCAAGAGCGTCTGATGAGCAGTTCTTC
CASSSRASDEQFF
>.|TRBV19|TRBD2|TRBJ2-2
TGTGCCAGTAGCCCGGGACTAGCGGGAACGAACACCGGGGAGCTGTTTTTT
CASSPGLAGTNTGELFF
>.|TRBV21-1|.|TRBJ2-7
TGTGCCAGCGGAACAGGGGGCGCGAGAGACGAGCAGTACTTC
CASGTGGARDEQYF
>once|TRBV7-8|.|TRBJ1-2
TGTGCCAGCAGCCCAGACATAAACTATGGCTACACCTTC
CASSPDINYGYTF
>once|TRBV6-6|TRBD2|TRBJ2-5
TGTGCCAGTTCCGAGCGGGGGGGGAAAGAGACCCAGTACTTC
CASSERGGKETQYF